Below are 5 T cell receptor beta chains sequenced from a single sample in a study of molecular identifiers for immune sequencing clone quantification. TCRdb called the PCR reads again in MiXCR, with one record for every CDR3 protein. The table includes nearly 650,000 distinct CDR3 sequences, about 25% detected once. The sequenced material came from naive CD8+ T cells from blood, with Jurkat cell RNA spiked in. Subset given: FACS-sorted CD8+CD4-CCR7+CD45RA+ naive T cells. These receptors were collected from a human donor in good health. Some libraries in this study had Jurkat cell RNA spiked in.

V is TRBV4-1 and J is TRBJ2-3; tentatively, D is TRBD2 (5 bases). V lost 2 bases to trimming and J lost 1 base, with 10 bases between them. The germline V gene encodes CDR1 MGHRA and CDR2 YSYEKL. This CDR3 contains 15 residues. The CDR3 bases are TGCGCCAGCAGCCAATCCAGCGGACGCACAGATACGCAGTATTTT. Translation: CASSQSSGRTDTQYF.

This clonotype was found a few times. This chain connects TRBV19 to TRBJ2-5; D possibly corresponds to TRBD1 (6 bases). The CDR3 covers 16 residues. V was pared by 3 bases and J by 3 bases, with 17 bases between. In germline, CDR1 is LNHDA, CDR2 SQIVND (reference sequence). The CDR3 reads CASSIQSWDKEETQYF. The CDR3 coding sequence is TGTGCCAGTAGTATTCAAAGCTGGGACAAAGAAGAGACCCAGTACTTC.

This clonotype was detected many times. CDR3 region: CASSPHGYEQYF. In nucleotides, the CDR3 is TGTGCCAGCAGCCCCCACGGGTACGAGCAGTACTTC. The chain recombines TRBV14 with TRBJ2-7; D unresolved. Looked up from germline, CDR1 is SGHDN and CDR2 is FVKESK. The CDR3 consists of 12 residues. V was pared by 4 bases and J by 4 bases, with 8 bases between.

The chain has TRBV28 and TRBJ2-7; 9 nucleotides align to TRBD2. V shed 5 bases and J 6 bases; nucleotides not matched to a gene: 14. The CDR3 is made up of 16 amino acids. Looked up from germline, CDR1 is MDHEN and CDR2 is SYDVKM. This chain's CDR3 is CASSPPRGSGSSEQYF. DNA of the CDR3: TGTGCCAGCAGTCCCCCGCGGGGTAGCGGGAGCTCCGAGCAGTACTTC.

This sequence joins TRBV29-1 and TRBJ2-1, with TRBD1 matching over 7 bases. CDR1 and CDR2 from the germline V gene are SQVTM and ANQGSEA. The CDR3 loop spans 21 amino acids. Trimming at V came to 1 base and at J to 0 bases, leaving 21 bases not matched to a gene. The CDR3: CSVEGVYDRVRLSSSYNEQFF. CDR3 nucleotides: TGCAGCGTTGAAGGGGTGTACGACAGGGTCCGACTAAGCAGCTCCTACAATGAGCAGTTCTTC.